Listed below are T cell receptor beta chains from one sample, sequenced in a study of blood T cell repertoires in COVID-19. The protocol was immunoSEQ multiplex PCR, while the TCRdb copy is restricted to in-frame clones and leaves out a portion. Among 190,000 or so clones listed, about 84% were seen once. Sequenced: PBMCs or T cells enriched from blood (not recorded which). These receptors originate from a woman in her thirties who had recovered from COVID-19. CDR3s include the opening cysteine and the closing phenylalanine or tryptophan. The order of the fields is J gene, clone size, V gene, D gene, CDR3 protein, CDR3 DNA. D genes are given only for firm matches. Clone size is given for some rows only: seen once, a few or many times, or a class if the clone is expanded.

TRBJ1-2 | NA | TRBV29-1 | TRBD1 | CSVEGLSGGGYYGYTF | TGCAGCGTTGAAGGTCTTTCAGGGGGCGGATACTATGGCTACACCTTC
TRBJ1-2 | NA | TRBV19 | NA | CASSPTGDYGYTF | TGTGCCAGTAGTCCCACGGGGGACTATGGCTACACCTTC
TRBJ2-7 | NA | TRBV7-2 | NA | CASSLGGPYEQYF | TGTGCCAGCAGCTTAGGCGGGCCCTACGAGCAGTACTTC
TRBJ1-2 | NA | TRBV3-1/TRBV3-2 | TRBD1 | CASSQLDRGLSYGYTF | TGTGCCAGCAGCCAATTGGACAGGGGTTTGAGCTATGGCTACACCTTC
TRBJ2-7 | NA | TRBV4-1 | TRBD2 | CASSQGVLAGGLIAYEQYF | TGCGCCAGCAGCCAAGGAGTTTTAGCGGGAGGGTTAATAGCCTACGAGCAGTACTTC
TRBJ2-7 | NA | TRBV18 | TRBD1 | CASSPGTEGREQYF | TGTGCCAGCTCACCGGGGACAGAGGGTAGGGAGCAGTACTTC
TRBJ2-7 | NA | TRBV28 | TRBD2 | CASRVGTSGSGEQYF | TGTGCCAGCAGAGTTGGGACTAGCGGGAGTGGCGAGCAGTACTTC
TRBJ1-2 | NA | TRBV24-1 | TRBD1 | CATSDSLTGYGYTF | TGTGCCACCAGTGATAGTCTGACAGGGTATGGCTACACCTTC
TRBJ2-7 | NA | TRBV5-1 | TRBD2 | CASSFSGSGNYEQYF | TGCGCCAGCAGCTTCTCAGGAAGCGGGAACTACGAGCAGTACTTC
TRBJ2-1 | NA | TRBV7-2 | NA | CASSFGLNNEQFF | TGTGCCAGCAGCTTTGGGCTCAACAATGAGCAGTTCTTC
TRBJ2-3 | NA | TRBV6-6 | NA | CASSLETGSSPTDTQYF | TGTGCCAGCAGTCTGGAAACAGGCTCCAGCCCAACAGATACGCAGTATTTT
TRBJ2-3 | NA | TRBV7-9 | TRBD2 | CASSGLASTKGSTQYF | TGTGCCAGCAGCGGACTAGCGTCGACAAAGGGCAGTACGCAGTATTTT
TRBJ2-3 | NA | TRBV18 | NA | CASSPQGPSITDTQYF | TGTGCCAGCTCACCCCAGGGGCCCTCTATCACAGATACGCAGTATTTT
TRBJ2-7 | NA | TRBV5-5 | TRBD2 | CASSLEVAGVYEQYF | TGTGCCAGCAGCTTGGAGGTAGCGGGAGTTTACGAGCAGTACTTC
TRBJ2-7 | NA | TRBV3-1/TRBV3-2 | NA | CASRLPLKNEQYF | TGTGCCAGCAGGCTACCGCTTAAGAACGAGCAGTACTTC
TRBJ2-1 | once | TRBV28 | TRBD1 | CASSLNLHVPGQGRKSYNEQFF | TGTGCCAGCAGTCTAAACCTCCACGTCCCGGGACAGGGTAGGAAATCCTACAATGAGCAGTTCTTC